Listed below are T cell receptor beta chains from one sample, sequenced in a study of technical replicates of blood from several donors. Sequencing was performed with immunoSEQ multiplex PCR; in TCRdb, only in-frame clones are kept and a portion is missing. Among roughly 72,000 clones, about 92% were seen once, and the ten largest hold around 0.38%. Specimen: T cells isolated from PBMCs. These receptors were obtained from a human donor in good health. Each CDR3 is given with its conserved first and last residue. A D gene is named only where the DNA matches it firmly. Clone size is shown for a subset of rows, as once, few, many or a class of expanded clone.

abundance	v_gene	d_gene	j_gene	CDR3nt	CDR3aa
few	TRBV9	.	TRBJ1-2	TGTGCCAGCAGCGTAGGGGACAACAATAACTATGGCTACACCTTC	CASSVGDNNNYGYTF
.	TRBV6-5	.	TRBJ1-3	TGTGCCAGCAGTCGTACAGGGAACTCTGGAAACACCATATATTTT	CASSRTGNSGNTIYF
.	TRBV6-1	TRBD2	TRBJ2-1	TGTGCCAGCAGTGGCGAGACTAGCGGGAGATTGGGTGAGCAGTTCTTC	CASSGETSGRLGEQFF
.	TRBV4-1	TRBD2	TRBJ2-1	TGCGCCAGCAGCCGTAAAGGGGGACAACTAGCGGAATACAATGAGCAGTTCTTC	CASSRKGGQLAEYNEQFF
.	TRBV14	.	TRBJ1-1	TGTGCCAGCAGCAGATGGGTAACGGGGGACACTGAAGCTTTCTTT	CASSRWVTGDTEAFF
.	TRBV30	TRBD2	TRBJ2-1	TGTGCCTGGAGTGTACAGCGGCTAGCGGGAGTTAATGAGCAGTTCTTC	CAWSVQRLAGVNEQFF
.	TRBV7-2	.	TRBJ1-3	TGTGCCAGCAGCTTAGTCGGTATCTCTGGAAACACCATATATTTT	CASSLVGISGNTIYF
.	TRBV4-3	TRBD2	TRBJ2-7	TGCGCCAGCAGCCAAGAGCGGCTAGCGGGAGGGCGGTCCTACGAGCAGTACTTC	CASSQERLAGGRSYEQYF
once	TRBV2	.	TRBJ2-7	TGTGCCAGCAGTGAATCAGTCTACGAGCAGTACTTC	CASSESVYEQYF
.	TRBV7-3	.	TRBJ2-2	TGTGCCAGCAGCTCGGGACAAGAGACCGGGGAGCTGTTTTTT	CASSSGQETGELFF
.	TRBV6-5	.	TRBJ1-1	TGTGCCAGCACCGGACGGACTAACACTGAAGCTTTCTTT	CASTGRTNTEAFF
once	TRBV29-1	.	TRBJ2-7	TGCAGCGTTGAAGCACCGACAGAAACCTACGAGCAGTACTTC	CSVEAPTETYEQYF
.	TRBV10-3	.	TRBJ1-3	TGTGCCATCAGTGGCGGGGGCTCTGGAAACACCATATATTTT	CAISGGGSGNTIYF
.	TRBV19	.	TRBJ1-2	TGTGCCAGTATCCCCCGCCCGCAGGGGTATGGCTACACCTTC	CASIPRPQGYGYTF
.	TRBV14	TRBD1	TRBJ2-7	TGTGCCAGCAGCCAAATGACAGGGAATCTCTACGAGCAGTACTTC	CASSQMTGNLYEQYF
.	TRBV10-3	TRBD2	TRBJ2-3	TGTGCCATCAGTGACTCTAGCGGGAGGGGGACAGATACGCAGTATTTT	CAISDSSGRGTDTQYF
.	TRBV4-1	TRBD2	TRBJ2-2	TGCGCCAGCAGCCAGGGACTAGCGGGAGGGAGCGGGGAGCTGTTTTTT	CASSQGLAGGSGELFF
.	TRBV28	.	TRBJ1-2	TGTGCCAGCAGTTTACAGGGATATGGCTACACCTTC	CASSLQGYGYTF
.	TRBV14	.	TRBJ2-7	TGTGCCAGCAGCCAAGTAGTTTTCTACGAGCAGTACTTC	CASSQVVFYEQYF
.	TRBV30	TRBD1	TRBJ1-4	TGTGCCTGGGGGGGGACAGGATTTGGTTACGAAAAACTGTTTTTT	CAWGGTGFGYEKLFF
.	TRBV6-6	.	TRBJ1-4	TGTGCCACCACCGGGACACCAAAAGAAAAACTGTTTTTT	CATTGTPKEKLFF
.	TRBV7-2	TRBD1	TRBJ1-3	TGTGCCAGCAGCTTATACAGGGGAGAAGACACCATATATTTT	CASSLYRGEDTIYF
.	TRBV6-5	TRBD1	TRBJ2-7	TGTGCCAGCAGTTACTCCATGGGACAGGGGGCCTACGAGCAGTACTTC	CASSYSMGQGAYEQYF
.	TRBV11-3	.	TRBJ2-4	TGTGCCAGCAGCCCCCCGGGGGACATTCAGTACTTC	CASSPPGDIQYF
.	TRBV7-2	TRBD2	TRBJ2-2	TGTGCCAGCAGCTTTACTAGCGCTAAGGAGCTGTTTTTT	CASSFTSAKELFF
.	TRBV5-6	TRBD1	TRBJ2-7	TGTGCCAGCAGCTCGACCGGGACAGTTTCCCTCGCGCAGTACTTC	CASSSTGTVSLAQYF
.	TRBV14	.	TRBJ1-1	TGTGCCAGCAGCCAAGAGCACATGAACACTGAAGCTTTCTTT	CASSQEHMNTEAFF
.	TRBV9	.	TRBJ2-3	TGTGCCAGCAGCGTAGTAGCGGTAAACACAGATACGCAGTATTTT	CASSVVAVNTDTQYF
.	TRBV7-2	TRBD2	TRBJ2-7	TGTGCCAGCAGCTTAGCCGGGACTACCTCCTACGAGCAGTACTTC	CASSLAGTTSYEQYF
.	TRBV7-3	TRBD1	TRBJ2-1	TGTGCCAGCAGCCCGACAGGGCGGCTGGGTGAGCAGTTCTTC	CASSPTGRLGEQFF
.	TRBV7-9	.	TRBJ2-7	TGTGCCAGCAGCTTATCCGGGGATGGGGATTACGAGCAGTACTTC	CASSLSGDGDYEQYF
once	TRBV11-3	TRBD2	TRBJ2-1	TGTGCCAGCAGCGTACTAGCGGGAGTTGAGCAGTTCTTC	CASSVLAGVEQFF
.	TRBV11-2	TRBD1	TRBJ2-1	TGTGCCAGCAGCTTTGGGACAGGGGGTCTTGAGCAGTTCTTC	CASSFGTGGLEQFF
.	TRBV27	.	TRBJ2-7	TGTGCCAGCAGTCCTAACCGACTATCCTACGAGCAGTACTTC	CASSPNRLSYEQYF
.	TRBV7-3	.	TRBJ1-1	TGTGCCAGCAGCCAAAGGGGCAGGGACACTGAAGCTTTCTTT	CASSQRGRDTEAFF
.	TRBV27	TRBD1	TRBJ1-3	TGTGCCAGCAGTTCTCAGACAGGGACGGGAAACACCATATATTTT	CASSSQTGTGNTIYF
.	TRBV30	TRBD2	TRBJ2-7	TGTGCCTGGACAGCAACTAGCGGGAACGAGCAGTACTTC	CAWTATSGNEQYF
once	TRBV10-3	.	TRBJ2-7	TGTGCCATCAGTGAGTTCAGGGCGCGTTCCTACGAGCAGTACTTC	CAISEFRARSYEQYF
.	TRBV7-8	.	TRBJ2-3	TGTGCCAGCTTTAGACAGGCCGCAGATACGCAGTATTTT	CASFRQAADTQYF
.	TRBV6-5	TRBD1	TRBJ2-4	TGTGCCAGCAGTTATAGGGGACAGGGTGAAAACATTCAGTACTTC	CASSYRGQGENIQYF
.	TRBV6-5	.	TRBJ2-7	TGTGCCAGCGCGGCCAGTTGGTACGAGCAGTACTTC	CASAASWYEQYF
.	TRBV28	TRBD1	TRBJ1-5	TGTGCCAGCAGTGACAGGGCAGGGCAGCCCCAGCATTTT	CASSDRAGQPQHF
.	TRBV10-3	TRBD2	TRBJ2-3	TGTGCCATCAGTCAAAGCGGGAGAGTCACAGATACGCAGTATTTT	CAISQSGRVTDTQYF
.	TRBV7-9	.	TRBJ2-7	TGTGCCAGCAGCCTACGCTACGAGCAGTACTTC	CASSLRYEQYF
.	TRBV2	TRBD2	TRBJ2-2	TGTGCCAGCAGTGGATCGGGACTAGGGGCCGGGGAGCTGTTTTTT	CASSGSGLGAGELFF
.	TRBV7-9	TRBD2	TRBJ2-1	TGTGCCAGCAGGGGACTAGCGGGAGAGGATTTCTACAATGAGCAGTTCTTC	CASRGLAGEDFYNEQFF
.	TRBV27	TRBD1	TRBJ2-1	TGTGCCAGCAGTCCCTGGGACAGGAAGGGCAATGAGCAGTTCTTC	CASSPWDRKGNEQFF
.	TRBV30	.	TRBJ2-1	TGTGCCTGGGCCTCAGGGTTCGATGAGCAGTTCTTC	CAWASGFDEQFF
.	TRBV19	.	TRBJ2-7	TGTGCCAGTAGGGCAGGGGGGTCCTACGAGCAGTACTTC	CASRAGGSYEQYF
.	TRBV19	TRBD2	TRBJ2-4	TGTGCCTCAAAGGCCCTAGCGGGAGATTTAGCCAAAAACATTCAGTACTTC	CASKALAGDLAKNIQYF
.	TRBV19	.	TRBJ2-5	TGTGCCAGCGGACCCAGGGGTAGGGAGACCCAGTACTTC	CASGPRGRETQYF
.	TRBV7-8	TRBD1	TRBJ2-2	TGTGCCAGCAGCTTAGGGATCCAGGGGGAGAACACCGGGGAGCTGTTTTTT	CASSLGIQGENTGELFF